This entry concerns a single T cell receptor beta chain. Its antigen is undetermined. These data come from a study of CD8 T cells in ankylosing spondylitis. Findings of the study overall: The disease-linked clones had a CD8+ phenotype and low blood frequencies. In ankylosing spondylitis blood, a motif of 7 to 9 highly homologous TCR beta variants appeared characteristic. As reported, disease-linked clones showed significant enrichment in matched ankylosing spondylitis synovial fluid.

V dropped 6 bases and J dropped 6 bases, with 15 bases sitting between them. There are 14 residues in the CDR3. The germline V gene has CDR1 MDHEN and CDR2 SYDVKM. A quantitative 5'-RACE method, one with molecular barcodes, was used to make TCR beta libraries. TCRdb re-called the 5' RACE reads through MiXCR, storing one row per CDR3 protein. The table shows around 130,000 distinct CDR3 sequences, with 17% occurring only once. The clonotype was recovered from a male donor with ankylosing spondylitis. This rearrangement joins TRBV28 to TRBJ1-5; no definite D call. Sequencing was performed on blood, either unsorted or a sorted T cell fraction (not recorded which). CDR3 amino acids: CASSLRRVGQPQHF. CDR3 in DNA: TGTGCCAGCAGCCTTCGGAGGGTTGGTCAGCCCCAGCATTTT.